The clone carrying this T cell receptor beta chain was recorded many times. This entry is derived from a study of blood T cell repertoires in COVID-19. Turning to the study itself: Samples representing acute and convalescent COVID-19 were sourced from the United States, Italy and Spain.

Germline CDR1 is SGHKS and CDR2 is YYEKEE (reference sequence). Trimming removed 1 base from V and 0 bases from J, with 11 bases in between. This CDR3 is 16 amino acids long. Original processing notes: Nucleated cell number was recorded as an estimate derived from reference gene primer amplification. This table comes from immunoSEQ multiplex PCR, and its TCRdb copy is limited to in-frame clones, with some not included. V and J calls and clone size are as listed in that table; D and trimming were resolved from the DNA. The profile covers more than 95,000 clones, with roughly 86% appearing a single time and around 5% taken by the ten largest.

The chain is built from TRBV5-5 and TRBJ1-5; D may be TRBD1 (6 bases). This TCR was sampled from a human donor in a cohort sampled during active COVID-19. The material sequenced was peripheral blood. CDR3 sequence: CASSLLGAVSNQPQHF. In DNA form, the CDR3 reads TGTGCCAGCAGCTTGTTGGGGGCGGTTAGCAATCAGCCCCAGCATTTT.